Presented here are 29 T cell receptor beta chains from one specimen sequenced in a study of graft-versus-host responses after intestinal transplantation. Their recognized antigens are unknown. The data were produced by immunoSEQ multiplex PCR, yet TCRdb's version contains in-frame clones alone and is incomplete. This sample carries some 90,000 clones, approximately 90% of them seen once, and the ten largest clones take about 0.44%. Sequences were derived from unstimulated CD8+ T cells sorted from spleen or lymph node cells, sampled before transplant. The receptors come from a human donor who was the organ donor for an intestinal transplant.

The J gene is TRBJ2-7, the V gene TRBV28, with 7 nucleotides matching TRBD1. This CDR3 is built from 18 residues. Germline V gene sequence: CDR1 MDHEN, CDR2 SYDVKM. V dropped 7 bases and J dropped 5; count of bases not matched to a gene: 23. CDR3 sequence: CASTKSRTGRWGDHEQYF. The CDR3 DNA sequence: TGTGCCAGCACAAAGAGCCGGACAGGACGTTGGGGTGACCACGAGCAGTACTTC. The full variable domain, with the rest looked up from reference TRBV28 and TRBJ2-7, is DVKVTQSSRYLVKRTGEKVFLECVQDMDHENMFWYRQDPGLGLRLIYFSYDVKMKEKGDIPEGYSVSREKKERFSLILESASTNQTSMYLCASTKSRTGRWGDHEQYFGPGTRLTVT.

The V and J genes are TRBV4-1 and TRBJ2-5; a weak D match, TRBD2 (6 bases). The CDR3 sequence is 15 residues long. Trimming shortened V by 0 bases and J by 5 bases, and 13 bases separated the two germline ends. Germline CDR1 MGHRA, CDR2 YSYEKL. This chain's CDR3 is CASSQDGGMGETQYF. The CDR3 bases are TGCGCCAGCAGCCAAGATGGAGGGATGGGGGAGACCCAGTACTTC.

This chain connects TRBV4-3 to TRBJ2-1; 13 bases are shared with TRBD2. Germline CDR1 reads LGHNA; CDR2 reads YSLEER. The V and J ends lost 3 bases and 7 bases, in that order; junction bases with no gene match: 3. This CDR3 is 15 amino acids long. CDR3 sequence: CASSHGTSGVNEQFF. The CDR3 DNA reads TGCGCCAGCAGCCACGGGACTAGCGGGGTAAATGAGCAGTTCTTC.

This rearrangement joins TRBV27 to TRBJ2-5; 13 nucleotides agree with TRBD2. The germline CDR1 and CDR2 sequences are MNHEY and SMNVEV (reference sequence). There are 16 residues in the CDR3. V shed 4 bases and J 3 bases; nucleotides not matched to a gene: 5. The CDR3 DNA follows: TGTGCCAGCAGTTCCATCGGGACTAGCGGGGAAGAGACCCAGTACTTC. As protein: CASSSIGTSGEETQYF.

The chain couples TRBV4-3 to TRBJ2-4, with a tentative D call TRBD2 (7 bases). Trimming took off 4 bases at V and 10 bases at J, with 17 bases between the two ends. Germline CDR1 LGHNA, CDR2 YSLEER. CDR3 length: 14 amino acids. CDR3 in DNA: TGCGCCAGCAGCCCTTCTCGGGGGGCCGGGATTCAGTACTTC. It translates to CASSPSRGAGIQYF.

J is TRBJ1-6 and V is TRBV4-3, with D unresolved. V was shortened by 0 bases and J by 9 bases, with 9 bases between the two germline ends. This CDR3 is 14 amino acids long. Germline V lookup: CDR1 LGHNA, CDR2 YSLEER. The CDR3: CASSQEVGSSPLHF. The CDR3 bases are TGCGCCAGCAGCCAAGAGGTGGGGAGTTCACCCCTCCACTTT.

The chain joins TRBV5-5 to TRBJ1-5, with TRBD1 identical over 7 bases. The CDR3 loop spans 15 amino acids. The J segment lost 1 base and the V segment lost 4 bases, leaving 5 bases of the junction unmatched. Germline values: CDR1 SGHKS, CDR2 YYEKEE (reference sequence). CDR3 in amino acids: CASSHRGASNQPQHF. CDR3 DNA: TGTGCCAGCAGCCACAGGGGAGCGAGCAATCAGCCCCAGCATTTT.

Here the CDR3 reads CASSIDLLQQAVNGYTF. For the CDR3, the DNA is TGTGCCAGTAGTATAGACCTTCTACAACAGGCGGTAAATGGCTACACCTTC. The V gene is TRBV19, the J gene TRBJ1-2; D may be TRBD1 (5 bases). The germline gives CDR1 LNHDA, CDR2 SQIVND (reference sequence). The V end was cut by 0 bases, the J end by 6 bases, with 20 bases between. The CDR3 has 17 amino acids.

The chain recombines TRBV19 with TRBJ1-5, with 7 positions matching TRBD1. The CDR3 is made up of 17 amino acids. V gave up 0 bases and J gave up 0 bases; unmatched junction bases: 5. The V gene's germline CDR1 is LNHDA and CDR2 SQIVND (reference sequence). In nucleotides, the CDR3 is TGTGCCAGTAGTATAGATCGGACAGGACCTAGCAATCAGCCCCAGCATTTT. It codes for CASSIDRTGPSNQPQHF.

The CDR3 DNA reads TGCGCCAGCAGCCAGAGGCATGCTTTCTCCTATAATTCACCCCTCCACTTT. As protein: CASSQRHAFSYNSPLHF. V is TRBV4-1 and J is TRBJ1-6; no definite D call. Trimming stripped 3 bases from V and 0 bases from J, with 12 bases between. The germline gives CDR1 MGHRA, CDR2 YSYEKL. The CDR3 totals 17 residues.

J is TRBJ2-1 and V is TRBV27; no reliable D call. CDR3 length: 14 residues. Trimming shortened V by 1 base and J by 6 bases, and 10 bases separated the two germline ends. The germline gives CDR1 MNHEY, CDR2 SMNVEV (reference sequence). The CDR3, as DNA: TGTGCCAGCAGTTTATGGGCAAGTCCCAATGAGCAGTTCTTC. It codes for CASSLWASPNEQFF.

The V call is TRBV19, the J call TRBJ1-4; D not certain. V was shortened by 1 base and J by 7 bases, with 13 bases between the two germline ends. This CDR3 contains 15 residues. Germline V gene data show CDR1 as LNHDA and CDR2 as SQIVND (reference sequence). CDR3 DNA: TGTGCCAGTAGTATAGTCGGAGGGTCGGGTGAAAAACTGTTTTTT. Translated: CASSIVGGSGEKLFF.

The genes are TRBV4-3 and TRBJ1-2; D uncertain. Trimming stripped 4 bases from V and 4 bases from J, with 16 bases between. There are 15 residues in the CDR3. CDR1 and CDR2 from the germline V gene are LGHNA and YSLEER. CDR3 nucleotide sequence: TGCGCCAGCAGCCTCTACGCGGGGTCGGGCTATGGCTACACCTTC. It encodes CASSLYAGSGYGYTF.

The chain employs TRBV14 and TRBJ2-2; 9 bases align to TRBD1. Germline CDR1 SGHDN, CDR2 FVKESK. The CDR3 contains 17 residues. The V gene end was trimmed by 3 bases and the J gene end by 4 bases; junction bases not matched to a gene: 9. The CDR3 reads CASSQLLGTGLTGELFF. Here the CDR3 DNA reads TGTGCCAGCAGCCAGCTCCTAGGGACAGGGCTCACCGGGGAGCTGTTTTTT.

The chain carries TRBV28 and TRBJ2-7; D possibly corresponds to TRBD1 (5 bases). V lost 5 bases, J lost 1 base, and 9 bases lay in between. CDR1 MDHEN and CDR2 SYDVKM come from the germline V gene. This CDR3 has 13 amino acids. CDR3 DNA: TGTGCCAGCAGTGACAGTCTTTCCTACGAGCAGTACTTC. It specifies CASSDSLSYEQYF.

The chain is built from TRBV9 and TRBJ2-5; TRBD1 agrees at 11 bases. Germline V gene sequence: CDR1 SGDLS, CDR2 YYNGEE. The CDR3 is made up of 17 amino acids. Trimming cost V 0 bases and J 4 bases; bases outside gene matches: 8. The chain's CDR3 is CASSVEDRGLLGETQYF. As DNA, the CDR3 is TGTGCCAGCAGCGTAGAGGACAGGGGGCTACTCGGAGAGACCCAGTACTTC.

The chain has TRBV13 and TRBJ2-3; D perhaps matches TRBD2 (5 bases). Germline V gene sequence: CDR1 PRHDT, CDR2 FYEKMQ (reference sequence). The V gene lost 5 bases and the J gene lost 1 base, with 13 bases spanning the gap. This CDR3 is 15 amino acids long. The CDR3: CASSMRVDRTDTQYF. In DNA form, the CDR3 reads TGTGCCAGCAGCATGCGGGTTGACCGCACAGATACGCAGTATTTT.

The rearrangement links TRBV4-1 to TRBJ2-7; perhaps TRBD1 as D (5 bases). The germline V and J ends were trimmed by 4 bases and 2 bases, with 18 bases remaining between them. CDR1 MGHRA and CDR2 YSYEKL come from the germline V gene. This CDR3 contains 16 residues. In nucleotides, the CDR3 is TGCGCCAGCAGCCTTCTTTGGGGCCAGTCCCCCTACGAGCAGTACTTC. It is translated as CASSLLWGQSPYEQYF.

The rearrangement joins TRBV5-8 to TRBJ1-1; D unclear. The CDR3 consists of 11 residues. CDR1 is SGHTS, CDR2 YDEGEE, per germline. V lost 7 bases to trimming and J lost 3 bases, with 7 bases between them. CDR3 residues: CASVAHTEAFF. In DNA, the CDR3 is TGTGCCAGCGTTGCGCACACTGAAGCTTTCTTT.

This rearrangement joins TRBV5-1 to TRBJ2-2, with 12 bases identical to TRBD2. The germline V gene has CDR1 SGHRS and CDR2 YFSETQ. There are 14 residues in the CDR3. V shed 4 bases and J 9 bases; nucleotides not matched to a gene: 4. The CDR3, as DNA: TGCGCCAGCAGCAGGACTAGCGGGGACCGGGAGCTGTTTTTT. Translation: CASSRTSGDRELFF. The full variable domain, rest sourced from reference TRBV5-1 and TRBJ2-2, is KAGVTQTPRYLIKTRGQQVTLSCSPISGHRSVSWYQQTPGQGLQFLFEYFSETQRNKGNFPGRFSGRQFSNSRSEMNVSTLELGDSALYLCASSRTSGDRELFFGEGSRLTVL.

As for this clone: A read error may produce the germline difference seen at one junction end. The chain uses TRBV13 and TRBJ1-4; no clear D. The CDR3 runs 15 residues. Germline V gene data show CDR1 as PRHDT and CDR2 as FYEKMQ (reference sequence). The CDR3 reads CASSLNVPTNEKLFF. Written as DNA, the CDR3 is TGTGCCAGCAGCTTAAACGTCCCAACTAATGAAAAATTGTTTTTT.

The genes are TRBV25-1 and TRBJ2-7; D perhaps matches TRBD1 (6 bases). The CDR3 spans 16 residues. Germline V CDR1 and CDR2: MGHDK, SYGVNS. Trimming shortened V by 3 bases and J by 2 bases, and 17 bases separated the two germline ends. The CDR3 spells CASSDSSSRGTYEQYF. The CDR3 DNA sequence: TGTGCCAGCAGTGATTCCTCATCCAGGGGAACCTACGAGCAGTACTTC.

V is TRBV4-3 and J is TRBJ2-7, with D tentatively TRBD1 (5 bases). V lost 0 bases and J lost 4, with 16 bases in between. This CDR3 contains 16 residues. CDR1 is LGHNA, CDR2 YSLEER, per germline. CDR3 sequence reads: CASSQDRAPRVYEQYF. In nucleotides, the CDR3 is TGCGCCAGCAGCCAAGACAGGGCGCCGAGAGTTTACGAGCAGTACTTC.

A note on this clone: The same CDR3 also results from other DNA sequences found in this sample. The chain couples TRBV5-6 to TRBJ1-6; maybe TRBD1 (6 bases). The CDR3 consists of 16 residues. Between the trimmed V and J ends, which lost 1 base and 3 bases, there was a span of 11 bases. CDR1 and CDR2 from the germline V gene are SGHDT and YYEEEE. Here the CDR3 reads CASSLPGADYNSPLHF. The CDR3 DNA follows: TGTGCCAGCAGCTTGCCAGGGGCCGACTATAATTCACCCCTCCACTTT.

The J gene is TRBJ1-6, the V gene TRBV4-1; tentatively, D is TRBD1 (6 bases). The germline CDR1 and CDR2 sequences are MGHRA and YSYEKL. Trimming removed 1 base from V and 6 bases from J, with 10 bases in between. The CDR3 is 15 residues long. The CDR3 DNA sequence: TGCGCCAGCAGCCAAGCTGGACAGTCTAATTCACCCCTCCACTTT. Its protein is CASSQAGQSNSPLHF.

This clone was found a few times. The chain joins TRBV7-9 to TRBJ1-2, with no clear D. CDR3 length: 13 residues. V lost 0 bases and J lost 6, with 8 bases in between. CDR1 and CDR2 from the germline V gene are SEHNR and FQNEAQ (reference sequence). CDR3 loop: CASSLAWSDGYTF. DNA for the CDR3: TGTGCCAGCAGCTTAGCTTGGTCAGATGGCTACACCTTC.

The rearrangement uses TRBV19 and TRBJ2-7; 7 nucleotides line up with TRBD1. Germline CDR1 reads LNHDA; CDR2 reads SQIVND (reference sequence). CDR3 length: 13 amino acids. Losses at the gene ends were 5 bases for V and 7 bases for J; bases not matched to a gene: 8. DNA for the CDR3: TGTGCCAGTAGTCCCCAGACAGGGCGAGAGCAGTACTTC. Its translation: CASSPQTGREQYF.

This clone appeared a single time. This chain links TRBV6-5 with TRBJ1-5, with D possibly TRBD1 on 5 matching bases. The germline CDR1 and CDR2 sequences are MNHEY and SVGAGI. V lost 1 base, J lost 4 bases, and 8 bases lay in between. There are 14 residues in the CDR3. This chain's CDR3 is CASSYFQGNQPQHF. CDR3 sequence (DNA): TGTGCCAGCAGTTACTTCCAGGGAAATCAGCCCCAGCATTTT.

The chain joins TRBV4-1 to TRBJ1-4; 8 nucleotides line up with TRBD1. This CDR3 is 15 amino acids long. The V gene's germline CDR1 is MGHRA and CDR2 YSYEKL. The V gene end was trimmed by 0 bases and the J gene end by 6 bases; junction bases not matched to a gene: 3. The CDR3 reads CASSQEGRGHEKLFF. CDR3 in DNA: TGCGCCAGCAGCCAAGAGGGCAGGGGGCATGAAAAACTGTTTTTT.